These 27 T cell receptor beta chains share one sample of origin, sequenced in a study of T cells in Graves' hyperthyroidism and ophthalmopathy. Template material for amplifying TCR beta CDR3 regions consisted of RNA transcripts. The primer set for the first-round RT-PCR of the TCR CDR3 was HTBI. TCRdb re-derived calls from the multiplex PCR reads in MiXCR, one entry per CDR3 protein. The sample has over 350,000 distinct CDR3 sequences; around 15% are singletons. Sequencing input: blood. The receptors shown here come from a man between 50 and 59 years old with Graves' ophthalmopathy.

This clonotype was counted only a few times. This chain joins TRBV11-2 and TRBJ2-1; D remains ambiguous. Germline values: CDR1 SGHAT, CDR2 FQNNGV. This CDR3 comprises 14 residues. The germline V and J ends were trimmed by 7 bases and 4 bases, with 14 bases remaining between them. In DNA, the CDR3 is TGTGCCAGCAAGGGCGGAGTCCCTTACAATGAGCAGTTCTTC. Translated: CASKGGVPYNEQFF.

This clonotype came up many times. The J gene is TRBJ2-3, the V gene TRBV2; 9 bases agree with TRBD2. CDR3 size: 16 residues. Germline-derived CDR1 and CDR2 are SNHLY and FYNNEI. V lost 2 bases, J lost 3 bases, and 6 bases stayed unmatched. The CDR3 nucleotides read TGTGCCAGCAGTGAACTATCTAGCGGGGCGACAGATACGCAGTATTTT. Its protein product is CASSELSSGATDTQYF.

This clonotype came up many times. The rearrangement joins TRBV11-2 to TRBJ2-1, with D perhaps matching TRBD2 (6 bases). Germline lookup yields CDR1 SGHAT and CDR2 FQNNGV. The CDR3 spans 15 residues. Trimming stripped 5 bases from V and 8 bases from J, with 19 bases between. The CDR3 is CASSELAQDVDEQFF. The DNA of the CDR3 is TGTGCCAGCAGCGAACTAGCCCAGGACGTCGATGAGCAGTTCTTC.

Remarks on this clonotype: The junction differs from germline at one of its ends, possibly a read error. The chain combines TRBV29-1 with TRBJ2-1; D is unclear. Germline V gene lookup returns CDR1 SQVTM and CDR2 ANQGSEA. This CDR3 is 12 amino acids long. CDR3 in DNA: TGCAGGGTTGAGGTTAAGTTAAATGAGCAGTTCTTC. Protein: CRVEVKLNEQFF.

In its sample, this clonotype was seen a few times. The chain is built from TRBV10-1 and TRBJ2-7; TRBD1 aligns across 10 bases. CDR3 length equals 15 residues. Germline assignment: CDR1 WNHNN and CDR2 SYGVQD (reference sequence). The V gene end was trimmed by 3 bases and the J gene end by 3 bases; junction bases not matched to a gene: 5. CDR3 in DNA: TGCGCCAGCAGTGACGTTCGGACAGGGGGCTACGAGCAGTACTTC. As protein: CASSDVRTGGYEQYF.

The sample holds many counts of this clonotype. CDR3 DNA sequence: TGTGCCAGCAGCCAAGGGACCCCGAACACTGAAGCTTTCTTT. Its protein is CASSQGTPNTEAFF. The chain couples TRBV3-1 to TRBJ1-1; no clear D gene. The germline CDR1 and CDR2 sequences are LGHDT and YNNKEL (reference sequence). The CDR3 is made up of 14 amino acids. Trimming stripped 1 base from V and 1 base from J, with 7 bases between. Based on the CDR3 plus reference TRBV3-1 and TRBJ1-1, the full variable domain is DTAVSQTPKYLVTQMGNDKSIKCEQNLGHDTMYWYKQDSKKFLKIMFSYNNKELIINETVPNRFSPKSPDKAHLNLHINSLELGDSAVYFCASSQGTPNTEAFFGQGTRLTVV.

This clonotype came up a few times. The genes are TRBV19 and TRBJ2-5; TRBD1 matches at 9 bases. The CDR3 runs 15 residues. The germline V gene encodes CDR1 LNHDA and CDR2 SQIVND (reference sequence). Trimming at V came to 4 bases and at J to 2 bases, leaving 5 bases not matched to a gene. CDR3 in amino acids: CASSTLGQGQETQYF. CDR3 nucleotide sequence: TGTGCCAGTAGTACCCTGGGACAGGGACAAGAGACCCAGTACTTC.

This clonotype was counted at least ten times. This chain uses TRBV6-6 with TRBJ2-3; the D gene is possibly TRBD2 (6 bases). V lost 0 bases and J 2 bases, leaving 15 bases between the germline ends. Germline lookup yields CDR1 MNHNY and CDR2 SVGAGI (reference sequence). This CDR3 is built from 17 residues. CDR3 region: CASSYSGASALTDTQYF. The CDR3, as DNA: TGTGCCAGCAGTTACTCTGGGGCTAGCGCTCTCACAGATACGCAGTATTTT.

As concerns this clonotype: This may stem from a read error, because a much larger clone lies one nucleotide away. V usage is TRBV6-1 and J usage is TRBJ2-7, with TRBD2 identical over 8 bases. The CDR3 is 15 amino acids. Losses at the gene ends were 7 bases for V and 6 bases for J; bases not matched to a gene: 14. Germline V CDR1 and CDR2: MNHNS, SASEGT. In DNA form, the CDR3 reads TGTGCCAGCAAGGGGTTAGCGGGACCCCTTTGCGAGCAGTACTTC. Protein sequence: CASKGLAGPLCEQYF.

This clonotype was counted ten times or more. The chain is built from TRBV3-1 and TRBJ1-2; D might be TRBD1 (6 bases). This CDR3 is built from 17 residues. Looked up from germline, CDR1 is LGHDT and CDR2 is YNNKEL (reference sequence). The germline V and J ends were trimmed by 7 bases and 8 bases, with 29 bases remaining between them. CDR3 loop: CASTEGLLLRGLGGYTF. CDR3 coding DNA: TGTGCCAGCACGGAGGGACTCCTCCTCAGGGGTCTCGGCGGCTACACCTTC.

Many counts were recorded for this clonotype. Germline is not matched at one junction end, which may reflect a read error. This chain connects TRBV2 to TRBJ2-3, with 9 bases fitting TRBD2. The CDR3 length is 17 residues. Per the germline V gene, CDR1 is SNHLY and CDR2 is FYNNEI. In DNA form, the CDR3 reads TGTGCCAGCAGTCAAGCCCGGCTAGCGGGGCTCACAGATACGCAGTATTTT. Encoded protein: CASSQARLAGLTDTQYF.

This clonotype was picked up many times. V and J are TRBV20-1 and TRBJ2-7; either TRBD1 or TRBD2 may fit D (5 bases each). V dropped 0 bases and J dropped 2 bases, with 14 bases sitting between them. CDR1 DFQATT and CDR2 SNEGSKA come from the germline V gene (reference sequence). The CDR3 is made up of 15 amino acids. CDR3 protein: CSARDAGTYPYEQYF. CDR3 in DNA: TGCAGTGCTAGAGATGCAGGGACCTACCCCTACGAGCAGTACTTC.

Many counts were recorded for this clonotype. This rearrangement joins TRBV12-3 or TRBV12-4 to TRBJ1-5; no definite D call. There are 16 residues in the CDR3. With 1 base removed from V and 3 bases from J, the gap between germline ends came to 13 bases. The CDR3 DNA is TGTGCCAGCAGTTTAGAGCTCTCAGGAAACAATCAGCCCCAGCATTTT. Protein sequence: CASSLELSGNNQPQHF.

Many counts were recorded for this clonotype. V is TRBV6-5 and J is TRBJ2-5; D not resolved. V was shortened by 0 bases and J by 3 bases, with 8 bases between the two germline ends. The CDR3 totals 14 residues. Per the germline V gene, CDR1 is MNHEY and CDR2 is SVGAGI. The CDR3 is CASSYSVNEETQYF. In DNA, the CDR3 is TGTGCCAGCAGTTACTCGGTCAATGAAGAGACCCAGTACTTC.

With regard to this clonotype: It may be a read error: a sequence one base away is much more abundant. The chain combines TRBV6-9 with TRBJ2-1; D is undetermined. CDR3 size: 16 residues. Germline values: CDR1 MNHGY, CDR2 SVAAGI. As DNA, the CDR3 is TGTGCCGGCAGTTACGAGCGCCCAAGCTCCTACAATGAGCAGTTCTTC. Translating gives CAGSYERPSSYNEQFF.

At least ten counts were recorded for this clonotype. The chain recombines TRBV29-1 with TRBJ2-3; 8 nucleotides line up with TRBD2. Germline CDR1 SQVTM, CDR2 ANQGSEA. Trimming removed 5 bases from V and 0 bases from J; junction bases left unmatched: 13. The CDR3 has 17 residues. This chain's CDR3 is CSVKGTSVRSSTDTQYF. In DNA form, the CDR3 reads TGCAGCGTTAAAGGGACTAGTGTACGGTCTAGCACAGATACGCAGTATTTT.

This sequence joins TRBV5-1 and TRBJ2-7, with 7 bases fitting TRBD1. Germline loops: CDR1 SGHRS, CDR2 YFSETQ. This CDR3 spans 15 amino acids. With 7 bases clipped from V and 0 bases from J, the junction kept 10 bases outside the gene matches. The CDR3: CASGTSGTASYEQYF. The CDR3 nucleotides are TGCGCCAGCGGAACCTCCGGGACAGCCTCCTACGAGCAGTACTTC.

As to this clonotype: A read error is possible here, since a much larger clone lies one base away. This sequence joins TRBV12-3 or TRBV12-4 and TRBJ1-2; D gene unclear. This CDR3 has 10 amino acids. The CDR3 DNA sequence: TGTGCCAGCGGGCCCTATGGCCACACCTTC. Residues: CASGPYGHTF.

This clonotype was recorded at least ten times. The rearrangement joins TRBV2 to TRBJ1-3; D gene ambiguous. The CDR3 has 15 amino acids. CDR1 SNHLY and CDR2 FYNNEI come from the germline V gene. Trimming shortened V by 2 bases and J by 0 bases, and 8 bases separated the two germline ends. CDR3: CASSENKGSGNTIYF. CDR3 nucleotide sequence: TGTGCCAGCAGTGAAAACAAGGGCTCTGGAAACACCATATATTTT.

This clonotype has just one count. The genes are TRBV27 and TRBJ2-1; 12 bases are a match to TRBD2. This CDR3 region has 18 residues. The junction had 14 bases not matched to a gene; V was cut back by 4 bases and J by 7 bases. CDR1 MNHEY and CDR2 SMNVEV come from the germline V gene (reference sequence). The CDR3 nucleotides are TGTGCCAGCAGTTGGGGGGGGGCTAGCGGGAGGGCTGGTAATGAGCAGTTCTTC. This gives the protein CASSWGGASGRAGNEQFF.

This clonotype has a handful of counts. This chain's CDR3 is CASSSTPPGDTQYF. The CDR3 bases are TGTGCCAGCAGCTCCACCCCCCCCGGAGATACGCAGTATTTT. The rearrangement links TRBV7-6 to TRBJ2-3; D is uncertain. In germline, CDR1 is SGHVS, CDR2 FNYEAQ. Between the trimmed V and J ends, which lost 4 bases and 5 bases, there was a span of 13 bases. The CDR3 has 14 residues.

At least ten counts were recorded for this clonotype. The rearrangement links TRBV7-8 to TRBJ2-5; D gene unclear. Germline V gene sequence: CDR1 SGHVS, CDR2 FQNEAQ. Trimming removed 0 bases from V and 1 base from J, with 9 bases in between. The CDR3 sequence is 15 residues long. CDR3 DNA: TGTGCCAGCAGCTTAGCGCTCGACCTCCAAGAGACCCAGTACTTC. Residues: CASSLALDLQETQYF.

There are a few counts of this clonotype. The V gene is TRBV29-1, the J gene TRBJ2-3, with TRBD2 identical over 11 bases. Germline CDR1 is SQVTM and CDR2 is ANQGSEA. V was pared by 4 bases and J by 4 bases, with 4 bases of the junction left unmatched. This CDR3 is built from 14 residues. For the CDR3, the DNA is TGCAGCGTTGGACTAGCGGGATATGCAGATACGCAGTATTTT. Its translation: CSVGLAGYADTQYF.

There are a few counts of this clonotype. This chain connects TRBV27 to TRBJ1-5, with D possibly matching TRBD1 (5 bases). Trimming removed 7 bases at V and 4 bases at J, with 14 bases between. The length of the CDR3 is 14 residues. Germline V gives CDR1 MNHEY, CDR2 SMNVEV (reference sequence). The CDR3 reads CASNLLGVNQPQHF. The CDR3 DNA reads as TGTGCCAGCAATCTGTTAGGGGTTAATCAGCCCCAGCATTTT.

In its sample, this clonotype was seen many times. The chain couples TRBV30 to TRBJ1-5, with 9 positions matching TRBD1. Trimming removed 3 bases from V and 1 base from J; junction bases left unmatched: 13. This CDR3 region has 18 residues. Germline loops: CDR1 GTSNPN, CDR2 SVGIG (reference sequence). CDR3 loop: CAWSPHQDRGFSNQPQHF. The CDR3, as DNA: TGTGCCTGGAGCCCACACCAGGACAGGGGATTCAGCAATCAGCCCCAGCATTTT.

This clonotype was found many times. The chain uses TRBV5-1 and TRBJ2-3; 8 nucleotides match TRBD2. The CDR3 length is 15 residues. Germline CDR1 reads SGHRS; CDR2 reads YFSETQ. The trim removed 0 bases at V and 3 bases at J, leaving 3 bases unmatched. The CDR3 region is CASSLVVAGTDTQYF. The CDR3, as DNA: TGCGCCAGCAGCTTGGTGGTAGCGGGAACAGATACGCAGTATTTT.

This clonotype was seen at least ten times. The rearrangement uses TRBV9 and TRBJ2-6; 11 bases map to TRBD2. V gave up 4 bases and J gave up 0 bases; unmatched junction bases: 6. The germline V gene encodes CDR1 SGDLS and CDR2 YYNGEE. The CDR3 spans 18 residues. The CDR3 region is CASSPGLAELSGANVLTF. DNA for the CDR3: TGTGCCAGCAGCCCGGGACTAGCGGAGCTCTCTGGGGCCAACGTCCTGACTTTC.